The 18 T cell receptor beta chains reported below all come from one sample, sequenced in a study of post-analysis software for immune sequencing data. Overall study results and limits: Patients had higher frequencies than controls of roughly five TRBV segments, including TRBV5-6, TRBV5-1 and TRBV20-1.

Antigens for these TCRs are unknown. Tagging with unique molecular identifiers was a feature of the TCR beta cDNA libraries. TCRdb ran MiXCR on the PCR reads and lists one entry per CDR3 protein. Of more than 450,000 distinct CDR3 sequences listed, roughly 47% are singletons. Sequencing used blood. These receptors all stem from a girl aged 10 to 17 with multiple sclerosis.

J is TRBJ2-1 and V is TRBV5-6; D gene uncertain. CDR1 is SGHDT and CDR2 is YYEEEE in the germline V gene. Trimming pared 6 bases from V and 8 bases from J, leaving 15 bases between. The CDR3 length is 13 residues. CDR3 sequence (DNA): TGTGCCAGCACCCGGTATCTCCCCGATGAGCAGTTCTTC. As protein: CASTRYLPDEQFF.

The rearrangement links TRBV28 to TRBJ2-7, with TRBD1 matching 7 bases. Trimming at V came to 7 bases and at J to 0 bases, leaving 9 bases not matched to a gene. Germline CDR1 reads MDHEN; CDR2 reads SYDVKM. This CDR3 is 15 amino acids long. The CDR3 reads CASTLEGASSYEQYF. DNA of the CDR3: TGTGCCAGCACCCTTGAGGGGGCGAGCTCCTACGAGCAGTACTTC.

V is TRBV20-1 and J is TRBJ1-6; no definite D call. The CDR3 is 15 amino acids. Germline-derived CDR1 and CDR2 are DFQATT and SNEGSKA (reference sequence). The V and J ends lost 3 bases and 0 bases respectively, with 9 bases between them. CDR3 DNA sequence: TGCAGTGCTAGTCGCCGAAGCTCCTATAATTCACCCCTCCACTTT. As protein: CSASRRSSYNSPLHF.

The chain employs TRBV20-1 and TRBJ1-2; no reliable D call. This CDR3 is built from 13 residues. V dropped 0 bases and J dropped 8 bases, with 13 bases sitting between them. Germline V CDR1 and CDR2: DFQATT, SNEGSKA (reference sequence). The CDR3 loop is CSARDRLSGGYTF. CDR3 nucleotide sequence: TGCAGTGCTAGAGATAGGTTATCGGGGGGCTACACCTTC.

This chain uses TRBV5-6 with TRBJ2-3, with D unclear. Germline values: CDR1 SGHDT, CDR2 YYEEEE. This CDR3 has 14 amino acids. The V end lost 1 base, the J end lost 2 bases, and 8 bases lay between the germline ends. The CDR3 coding sequence is TGTGCCAGCAGCTTGTTATTCCCCACAGATACGCAGTATTTT. It yields the protein CASSLLFPTDTQYF.

This clonotype has a handful of counts. At one end the junction does not follow the germline gene, possibly because of a read error. This CDR3 reads CTSSRYGQLELTYEQYF. The CDR3, as DNA: TGCACCAGCAGCAGATACGGACAGCTCGAACTTACCTACGAGCAGTACTTC. This sequence joins TRBV5-1 and TRBJ2-7; weak D call: TRBD1 (6 bases). The V gene's germline CDR1 is SGHRS and CDR2 YFSETQ. The CDR3 consists of 17 residues.

The chain combines TRBV11-3 with TRBJ2-5, with 9 nucleotides matching TRBD1. The V and J ends lost 1 base and 5 bases, in that order; junction bases with no gene match: 14. The germline CDR1 and CDR2 sequences are SGHNT and YENEEA. The CDR3 covers 18 residues. CDR3 amino acids: CASSLVFGRLGQGETQYF. Here the CDR3 DNA reads TGTGCCAGCAGCTTAGTGTTCGGGCGATTAGGACAGGGGGAGACCCAGTACTTC.

The chain is built from TRBV7-2 and TRBJ1-2; D is ambiguous. Germline CDR1 reads SGHTA; CDR2 reads FQGNSA. V was shortened by 4 bases and J by 3 bases, with 12 bases between the two germline ends. This CDR3 is 14 amino acids long. CDR3 sequence: CASSSSGSDYGYTF. The DNA for the CDR3 is TGTGCCAGCAGCTCCTCGGGGAGTGACTATGGCTACACCTTC. The full variable domain, its missing parts supplied by reference TRBV7-2 and TRBJ1-2, is GAGVSQSPSNKVTEKGKDVELRCDPISGHTALYWYRQSLGQGLEFLIYFQGNSAPDKSGLPSDRFSAERTGGSVSTLTIQRTQQEDSAVYLCASSSSGSDYGYTFGSGTRLTVV.

This rearrangement joins TRBV7-9 to TRBJ2-7, with D perhaps assigned TRBD1 or TRBD2 (5 bases each). The CDR3 consists of 15 residues. Germline lookup yields CDR1 SEHNR and CDR2 FQNEAQ (reference sequence). V lost 4 bases and J 3 bases, leaving 16 bases between the germline ends. In nucleotides, the CDR3 is TGTGCCAGCAGCTCCGATGGAACTGGGGGCTACGAGCAGTACTTC. Translating gives CASSSDGTGGYEQYF.

This clonotype was seen a few times. This chain connects TRBV29-1 to TRBJ2-3; TRBD2 matches 10 bases. There are 15 residues in the CDR3. The V gene's germline CDR1 is SQVTM and CDR2 ANQGSEA. V lost 5 bases to trimming and J lost 1 base; unmatched junction nucleotides: 6. CDR3 loop: CSVFGLAGGTDTQYF. In nucleotides, the CDR3 is TGCAGCGTTTTTGGTCTAGCGGGGGGCACAGATACGCAGTATTTT.

This clonotype was detected once. The gene calls are TRBV5-1 and TRBJ2-5, with D tentatively TRBD1 (5 bases). The ends were cut back, 4 bases at V and 2 bases at J, with 9 bases in the middle. Germline assignment: CDR1 SGHRS and CDR2 YFSETQ. The CDR3 totals 13 residues. The CDR3 sequence: CASSTDTQETQYF. CDR3 in DNA: TGCGCCAGCAGCACGGACACTCAAGAGACCCAGTACTTC.

This clonotype was observed a single time. This chain connects TRBV11-2 to TRBJ1-1; D ambiguous. V was clipped by 5 bases and J by 0 bases, with 10 bases between them. The CDR3 has 14 residues. From germline, CDR1 is SGHAT and CDR2 FQNNGV. In DNA form, the CDR3 reads TGTGCCAGCAGCCCAAGTATTATGAACACTGAAGCTTTCTTT. Protein product: CASSPSIMNTEAFF.

CDR3 amino acids: CASSPSFGLAGDEQYF. CDR3 DNA sequence: TGTGCCAGCAGCCCCTCCTTTGGACTAGCGGGAGACGAGCAGTACTTC. The chain is built from TRBV12-3 or TRBV12-4 and TRBJ2-7, with 13 bases matching TRBD2. Trimming removed 6 bases from V and 5 bases from J; junction bases left unmatched: 10. The CDR3 spans 16 residues.

Note on this clonotype: This may be a read error, as it is one base from a much larger clone. This chain connects TRBV4-1 to TRBJ1-2, with 7 nucleotides matching TRBD1. CDR1 MGHRA and CDR2 YSYEKL come from the germline V gene. The CDR3 extends over 15 amino acids. This chain's CDR3 is CTSSQEADRAYGYTF. As DNA, the CDR3 is TGCACCAGCAGCCAAGAGGCCGACAGGGCCTATGGCTACACCTTC.

The chain couples TRBV20-1 to TRBJ2-3, with TRBD2 identical over 7 bases. This CDR3 comprises 13 residues. The germline gives CDR1 DFQATT, CDR2 SNEGSKA (reference sequence). V gave up 5 bases and J gave up 7 bases; unmatched junction bases: 9. In DNA form, the CDR3 reads TGCAGTGCTTTCGCGGGGGACCGATATACGCAGTATTTT. Protein product: CSAFAGDRYTQYF.

In this sample, this clonotype turned up a few times. The chain combines TRBV10-3 with TRBJ2-4, with D perhaps matching TRBD1 (5 bases). Matching the DNA end better, TRBJ2-7 makes the J call doubtful. Germline V gives CDR1 ENHRY, CDR2 SYGVKD. The length of the CDR3 is 13 residues. The CDR3 region is CAIRMTVRDEQYF. The DNA of the CDR3 is TGTGCCATCAGGATGACAGTTCGGGACGAGCAGTACTTC.

The V call is TRBV5-1, the J call TRBJ2-6; no firm D call. Germline V gene data show CDR1 as SGHRS and CDR2 as YFSETQ. This CDR3 is built from 16 residues. The ends were cut back, 4 bases at V and 2 bases at J, with 13 bases in the middle. This CDR3 is CASSKGETAGANVLTF. CDR3 DNA sequence: TGCGCCAGCAGCAAAGGAGAGACGGCTGGGGCCAACGTCCTGACTTTC.

This clonotype has ten or more counts. The chain is built from TRBV29-1 and TRBJ1-2; D gene unclear. With 6 bases removed from V and 4 bases from J, the gap between germline ends came to 15 bases. This CDR3 contains 13 residues. CDR1 and CDR2 (germline): SQVTM, ANQGSEA. CDR3 loop: CSVWGSGSYGYTF. DNA of the CDR3: TGCAGCGTCTGGGGAAGTGGGAGCTATGGCTACACCTTC. Full variable domain (rest looked up from reference TRBV29-1 and TRBJ1-2): SAVISQKPSRDICQRGTSLTIQCQVDSQVTMMFWYRQQPGQSLTLIATANQGSEATYESGFVIDKFPISRPNLTFSTLTVSNMSPEDSSIYLCSVWGSGSYGYTFGSGTRLTVV.